Presented here are 10 T cell receptor beta chains from one specimen sequenced in a study of shared clonotypes between healthy human individuals. Clones were sequenced by immunoSEQ multiplex PCR, and TCRdb holds only the in-frame ones, with some missing. The table records more than 150,000 clones, over 80% of them present only once. Material for sequencing was naive CD4+ T cells sorted from blood. Subset here: CD45RA+ positively selected. Receptors were obtained from a woman in her 30s in good health.

This chain joins TRBV25-1 and TRBJ2-5; 9 bases are shared with TRBD2. The DNA end lines up better with TRBJ2-7; the J call may be wrong. Germline V CDR1 and CDR2: MGHDK, SYGVNS. The CDR3 contains 17 residues. The DNA for the CDR3 is TGTGCCAGCAGTGAATCCTTGACTAGCGGCCTTTCCTACGAGCAGTACTTC. The encoded protein is CASSESLTSGLSYEQYF.

The chain is built from TRBV28 and TRBJ2-7; 7 nucleotides line up with TRBD2. J gave up 0 bases and V 5 bases, and 7 bases lay outside the gene matches. There are 15 residues in the CDR3. CDR1 is MDHEN, CDR2 SYDVKM, per germline. DNA for the CDR3: TGTGCCAGCAGTGTAGCGGGCAGCTTCTCCTACGAGCAGTACTTC. Residues: CASSVAGSFSYEQYF.

This rearrangement joins TRBV7-2 to TRBJ2-1; 15 nucleotides agree with TRBD2. V dropped 1 base and J dropped 9; count of bases not matched to a gene: 4. This CDR3 region has 16 residues. CDR1 is SGHTA, CDR2 FQGNSA, per germline. Here the CDR3 DNA reads TGTGCCAGCAGCTTAGGAGGACTAGCGGGAGGGGTTGAGCAGTTCTTC. It translates to CASSLGGLAGGVEQFF.

V and J are TRBV28 and TRBJ2-7; 7 bases fit TRBD1. V trimming: 6 bases; J trimming: 3 bases; junction bases outside the gene matches: 11. The CDR3 length is 15 residues. Germline CDR1 and CDR2: MDHEN and SYDVKM. CDR3 sequence reads: CASSLGQGVIYEQYF. The CDR3 DNA is TGTGCCAGCAGCCTAGGCCAGGGGGTGATCTACGAGCAGTACTTC. The variable domain in full, completed from reference TRBV28 and TRBJ2-7, reads DVKVTQSSRYLVKRTGEKVFLECVQDMDHENMFWYRQDPGLGLRLIYFSYDVKMKEKGDIPEGYSVSREKKERFSLILESASTNQTSMYLCASSLGQGVIYEQYFGPGTRLTVT.

DNA of the CDR3: TGTGCCAGCTCACCCTACCCCACATACGAGCAGTACTTC. It specifies CASSPYPTYEQYF. The chain has TRBV18 and TRBJ2-7; D is ambiguous. The germline gives CDR1 KGHSH, CDR2 LQKENI. Deletions cut 3 bases from V and 4 bases from J, with 10 bases between. This CDR3 is built from 13 residues.

V and J are TRBV11-2 and TRBJ2-7, with 7 bases identical to TRBD2. After removal of 1 base from V and 7 bases from J, the junction contained 13 bases not matched to a gene. This CDR3 has 16 residues. CDR1 and CDR2 from the germline V gene are SGHAT and FQNNGV. CDR3 DNA: TGTGCCAGCAGCTTAGGCCGGGTGGGAGGGCGTGAAGAGCAGTACTTC. Protein product: CASSLGRVGGREEQYF.

Concerning this clone: The same CDR3 is also encoded by other DNA sequences in this sample. The chain combines TRBV18 with TRBJ2-3; D is ambiguous. Germline CDR1 is KGHSH and CDR2 is LQKENI. This CDR3 spans 13 amino acids. The germline V and J ends were trimmed by 0 bases and 2 bases, with 3 bases remaining between them. CDR3 nucleotides: TGTGCCAGCTCACCACCATCCACAGATACGCAGTATTTT. This translates into CASSPPSTDTQYF. Variable domain in full (rest from reference TRBV18 and TRBJ2-3): NAGVMQNPRHLVRRRGQEARLRCSPMKGHSHVYWYRQLPEEGLKFMVYLQKENIIDESGMPKERFSAEFPKEGPSILRIQQVVRGDSAAYFCASSPPSTDTQYFGPGTRLTVL.

This chain uses TRBV18 with TRBJ1-5; TRBD1 aligns across 8 bases. The CDR3 is 15 residues long. Germline CDR1 and CDR2: KGHSH and LQKENI. V lost 2 bases, J lost 3 bases, and 3 bases stayed unmatched. The CDR3: CASSPAGQDNQPQHF. The CDR3, as DNA: TGTGCCAGCTCACCAGCGGGACAGGACAATCAGCCCCAGCATTTT.

The CDR3 spells CAIRREGSNEQFF. The CDR3 DNA follows: TGTGCCATCCGGCGGGAGGGTTCAAATGAGCAGTTCTTC. The V and J genes are TRBV10-3 and TRBJ2-1; 9 positions agree with TRBD2. This CDR3 comprises 13 residues. Trimming at V came to 8 bases and at J to 7 bases, leaving 6 bases not matched to a gene. Germline V gene lookup returns CDR1 ENHRY and CDR2 SYGVKD.

The chain couples TRBV29-1 to TRBJ2-5; D is possibly TRBD2 (5 bases). V gave up 3 bases and J gave up 4 bases, with 9 bases separating them. The CDR3 spans 12 residues. Germline CDR1 is SQVTM and CDR2 is ANQGSEA. CDR3 coding DNA: TGCAGCGTTGATGGTGGGAGAGAGACCCAGTACTTC. This codes for CSVDGGRETQYF.